This TCR beta chain was obtained from a study of regulatory T cells in long-lasting Graves disease. Study outcomes and limitations: Patients with persistent disease showed a bias toward TRBV28, TRBJ1-2 and TRBJ2-5.

Time point described: newly diagnosed GD, antithyroid drugs for less than 3 months. TCR sequences were obtained from RNA taken from PBMCs. This clonotype was observed at least ten times. Its specificity is unknown. Construction of the TCR beta libraries employed iRepertoire HTBI primers in conjunction with Arm-PCR of CDR3 regions. TCRdb recomputed calls from the multiplex PCR reads with MiXCR, one row per CDR3 protein. The data show 200,000 to 250,000 distinct CDR3 sequences, roughly 19% seen once. V dropped 7 bases and J dropped 4; count of bases not matched to a gene: 8. The CDR3 is 14 amino acids. From germline, CDR1 is MDHEN and CDR2 SYDVKM. Another study also made use of these data, one on T cells in Graves' hyperthyroidism and ophthalmopathy. From that study: Primed by the HTBI set, a first-round RT-PCR was run on the TCR CDR3.

The clonotype was recovered from a young woman with Graves disease. The input for sequencing was peripheral blood mononuclear cells (PBMCs), taken at new diagnosis, from a patient treated with antithyroid drugs. This rearrangement joins TRBV28 to TRBJ1-1; 8 nucleotides line up with TRBD1. The CDR3 loop reads CASNRQGSGTEAFF. The DNA of the CDR3 is TGTGCCAGCAACCGACAGGGGAGCGGCACTGAAGCTTTCTTT.